This TCR beta chain was found in a study of identical twins. Study observations and caveats: Conclusions leaned on cross-sectional statistical analysis and did not track the same donors over time. Monozygotic twins shared more out-of-frame TCR alpha than recombination models predicted. Reduced insertions were recorded for abundant cord blood beta clonotypes, with no such pattern in memory repertoires.

Template switching added a universal primer site, and cDNA bore unique molecular identifiers. Using its own MiXCR run on the 5' RACE reads, TCRdb lists one record per CDR3 protein. Of approximately 590,000 distinct CDR3 sequences listed, approximately 9.6% are singletons. There are 15 residues in the CDR3. Germline lookup yields CDR1 SGHRS and CDR2 YFSETQ. V was cut by 0 bases and J by 8 bases, with 15 bases left in between. This clonotype has more than one count but fewer than ten. Its antigen is still unknown. These data are also associated with another study on yellow fever vaccine responses in identical twins.

This clonotype was sampled from a young woman in good health. The J gene is TRBJ2-1, the V gene TRBV5-1; TRBD1 might be the D (5 bases). Material: PBMCs. The CDR3 is CASSLGQGSFYEQFF. The DNA of the CDR3 is TGCGCCAGCAGCTTGGGGCAGGGCAGTTTCTATGAGCAGTTCTTC.